This T cell receptor beta chain emerged from a study of T cells in Graves' hyperthyroidism and ophthalmopathy (dated by TCRdb to about 2019). Turning to the overall study: Peripheral blood samples were taken at the time of initial diagnosis, prior to any treatment. A discovery cohort of roughly 96 patients, fewer than 50 with Graves' ophthalmopathy and 57 with stable Graves' hyperthyroidism, was used to find distinguishing TCR V-J signatures. The approximately 98 discovery patients were randomly divided into training and test sets at a 7:3 ratio. TCR Vbeta CDR3 sequencing of 130 to 150 peripheral blood samples (43 ophthalmopathy, 75 hyperthyroidism and approximately 17 progressor patients) is reported in the paper. An independent validation cohort of fewer than 20 hyperthyroidism patients and approximately 17 patients who later progressed to ophthalmopathy tested prospective prediction of ophthalmopathy. Thyroid tissue and blood T-cell repertoires from several Graves' hyperthyroidism patients were also compared in the study. After blood sampling, hyperthyroidism patients were treated with methimazole at a starting dose of 30 mg daily, and ophthalmopathy patients were treated with high-dose intravenous methylprednisolone.

The TCR beta CDR3 regions were amplified from RNA transcripts. A first-round RT-PCR of the TCR CDR3 used the HTBI primer set with the Qiagen OneStep RT-PCR kit. Libraries were constructed in a second round of multiplex PCR, after which size selection and purification were performed. Libraries were sequenced paired-end with 100 bp reads on an Illumina HiSeq2000. In the source study's methods: SOAPnuke was used to process the raw data, with reads discarded if the reads contained adapters or uncalled bases, had a mean Phred below 15, or lacked an exact constant-primer or identifier match. High-quality paired reads were merged using COPE v1.2.5, and each unique nucleotide sequence was defined as a clonotype. Clonotypes were aligned to IMGT TRBV, TRBD and TRBJ reference segments using MiTCR v1.1. Analysis was restricted to V-J combinations with a frequency above 0.0001, which covered about 99% of repertoires. A TCS score was defined as the ratio of F50 (clonal expansion) to E x V (chaos), with BLOSUM62-based TCRdist applied between CDR3 peptides within each V-J. Welch's t-statistics and random forest reduced 450 to 600 V-J features to roughly 13, which were used in a naive Bayes classifier (R e1071). TCRdb ran its own pipeline on the public reads, namely fastp trimming at Q25 and MiXCR clone calling, and kept in-frame beta chains. For every CDR3 protein sequence, its rows merge into one entry that carries the most common genes and DNA. What appears here as the V and J calls and clone size reflects TCRdb's work, not the paper's. In all, the sample holds 350,000 to 500,000 distinct CDR3 sequences, and roughly 13% of those were seen once. The ten largest clones capture 5% to 6.5% of the sample.

What the research found in general, with its limitations: Ophthalmopathy was separated from stable hyperthyroidism by a 13 V-J signature model, with 85% to 90% sensitivity and just over 81% specificity obtained in cross-validation and 80%/75% obtained in testing. In validation, the model predicted progression to ophthalmopathy a median of approximately 6.3 months before onset, with about 71% sensitivity and just under 75% specificity. Most expanded thyroid clonotypes (frequency above 0.001) were also found in blood, which suggests that blood repertoires may mirror thyroid immune responses. Sample size was not statistically predetermined, and investigators were not blinded to group allocation.

Cut back by 5 bases and 4 bases, the V and J ends lie 11 bases apart. The CDR3 goes from the cysteine to the phenylalanine over 13 residues. Only the CDR3 portion is preserved as DNA: 39 bases, with reading frame beginning at the first base. The germline V gene (reference sequence) provides CDR1 PRHDT and CDR2 FYEKMQ. Stable Graves' hyperthyroidism was defined as the absence of progression to ophthalmopathy over 18 months of follow-up. Hyperthyroidism patients were aged 18 to 65 years and newly diagnosed, with disease duration of less than 2 months. Any patient with an uncontrolled infection, another autoimmune disease, pregnancy or lactation was excluded. Diagnoses relied on clinical symptoms, serum thyroxine and TRAb, thyroid ultrasound and orbital computed tomography. PBMCs were isolated from approximately 10 ml of fresh peripheral blood by Ficoll-Paque density gradient centrifugation. Total RNA was extracted with Trizol reagent, and quality was checked on an Agilent 2100 Bioanalyzer.

This clonotype was seen more than once but under ten times. This clone's antigen is unknown. This may arise from a read error, as a much more abundant clone is one base away. The chain is assembled from TRBV13 and TRBJ1-1, with the D segment identity uncertain. Sample: blood. This TCR came from a young woman with Graves' hyperthyroidism. The CDR3 sequence is CASSAEVGTEAFF. The DNA sequence is as follows: TGTGCCAGCAGCGCTGAGGTAGGCACTGAAGCTTTCTTT.